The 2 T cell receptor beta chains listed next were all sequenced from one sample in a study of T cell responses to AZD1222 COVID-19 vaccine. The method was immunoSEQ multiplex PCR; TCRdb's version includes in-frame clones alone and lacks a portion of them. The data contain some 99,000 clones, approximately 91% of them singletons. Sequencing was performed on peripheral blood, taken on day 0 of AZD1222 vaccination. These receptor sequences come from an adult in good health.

CDR3 sequence (DNA): TGTGCCAGCAGCTTAGATCACGGCCAAGAGACCCAGTACTTC. Encoded protein: CASSLDHGQETQYF. V usage is TRBV11-2 and J usage is TRBJ2-5; D remains ambiguous. The germline V and J ends were trimmed by 0 bases and 1 base, with 6 bases remaining between them. The germline gives CDR1 SGHAT, CDR2 FQNNGV. This CDR3 region has 14 residues.

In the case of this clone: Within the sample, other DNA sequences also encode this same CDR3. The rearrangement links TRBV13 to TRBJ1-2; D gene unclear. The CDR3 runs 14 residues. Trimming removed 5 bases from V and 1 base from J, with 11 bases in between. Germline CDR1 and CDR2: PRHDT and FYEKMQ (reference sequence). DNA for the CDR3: TGTGCCAGCAGCACTCGGACTGGTAACTATGGCTACACCTTC. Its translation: CASSTRTGNYGYTF.